This TCR beta chain was retrieved from a study of cytomegalovirus exposure and HLA in healthy donors. Study conclusions and caveats: By a later analysis, the bulk of CMV-associated TCR beta chains appeared HLA-restricted. It was around 160 TCR beta chains that were listed as cytomegalovirus-associated.

About this clone: As yet, its antigen is unknown.

The PCR had 60 Vbeta and 13 Jbeta primers. Assay used: immunoSEQ multiplex PCR; TCRdb lists only in-frame clones, some missing. The table records 100,000 to 150,000 clones, less than 80% of them present only once. This CDR3 spans 15 amino acids. V was cut by 5 bases and J by 4 bases, with 15 bases left in between. Per germline, CDR1 SGHNT and CDR2 YENEEA. The sample consisted of PBMCs. The TCR originated in a man aged 40-55 years in good health and CMV-seropositive. The chain combines TRBV11-3 with TRBJ1-5; D not certain. DNA for the CDR3: TGTGCCAGCAGCAGTCACGCTAGCAGGAATCAGCCCCAGCATTTT. Translated: CASSSHASRNQPQHF. The full variable domain, in which reference TRBV11-3 and TRBJ1-5 provide the parts outside the CDR3, is EAGVVQSPRYKIIEKKQPVAFWCNPISGHNTLYWYLQNLGQGPELLIRYENEEAVDDSQLPKDRFSAERLKGVDSTLKIQPAELGDSAVYLCASSSHASRNQPQHFGDGTRLSIL.